This TCR beta chain is from a study of blood T cell repertoires in COVID-19. Study summary: Material from acute and convalescent COVID-19 was sourced from the United States, Italy and Spain. Sources were T cells, B-cell-depleted T cells, or PBMCs; the material itself was cDNA or gDNA.

The CDR3 loop spans 16 amino acids. Authors' methods: By means of reference gene primer amplification, nucleated cell counts were estimated. Here immunoSEQ multiplex PCR was the method, and the copy in TCRdb shows in-frame clones only, minus some. Clonal size and the V and J genes are those of that table, whereas D and trimming came from the DNA. The sample includes 100,000 to 150,000 clones, about 93% seen only once; the top ten take just over 2%. The sequenced sample consisted of peripheral blood. The sequence was collected from a man in his fifties with COVID-19, enrolled during active disease. The genes are TRBV21-1 and TRBJ2-6; the DNA was not used to check the table's D call, TRBD1. TRBV21-1 counts as a pseudogene. The CDR3 region has the DNA TGTGCCAGCACCCCGAGAAGGGGGTTTGGGGCCAACGTCCTGACTTTC. This encodes CASTPRRGFGANVLTF.